What follows describes a single T cell receptor beta chain. Seattle-derived patients entered the study during active infection and were followed longitudinally. Measured with immunoSEQ multiplex PCR; TCRdb has only the in-frame clones, and not every one. The sample gives about 150,000 clones, 83% of which show up once; over 10% is in the top ten. Looked up from germline, CDR1 is WNHNN and CDR2 is SYGVQD (reference sequence). V was clipped by 0 bases and J by 0 bases, with 3 bases between them. CDR3 length: 14 amino acids. This entry is derived from a study of blood T cell repertoires in COVID-19. Study details: COVID-19 samples, acute and convalescent, were from the United States, Italy and Spain.

The chain links TRBV10-1 to TRBJ1-5; D is unclear. The sequencing input was peripheral blood. The source of this sequence is a woman aged 55-70 years with COVID-19, enrolled during active disease. The CDR3 nucleotides read TGCGCCAGCAGTGAGTCTTATAGCAATCAGCCCCAGCATTTT. It yields the protein CASSESYSNQPQHF.